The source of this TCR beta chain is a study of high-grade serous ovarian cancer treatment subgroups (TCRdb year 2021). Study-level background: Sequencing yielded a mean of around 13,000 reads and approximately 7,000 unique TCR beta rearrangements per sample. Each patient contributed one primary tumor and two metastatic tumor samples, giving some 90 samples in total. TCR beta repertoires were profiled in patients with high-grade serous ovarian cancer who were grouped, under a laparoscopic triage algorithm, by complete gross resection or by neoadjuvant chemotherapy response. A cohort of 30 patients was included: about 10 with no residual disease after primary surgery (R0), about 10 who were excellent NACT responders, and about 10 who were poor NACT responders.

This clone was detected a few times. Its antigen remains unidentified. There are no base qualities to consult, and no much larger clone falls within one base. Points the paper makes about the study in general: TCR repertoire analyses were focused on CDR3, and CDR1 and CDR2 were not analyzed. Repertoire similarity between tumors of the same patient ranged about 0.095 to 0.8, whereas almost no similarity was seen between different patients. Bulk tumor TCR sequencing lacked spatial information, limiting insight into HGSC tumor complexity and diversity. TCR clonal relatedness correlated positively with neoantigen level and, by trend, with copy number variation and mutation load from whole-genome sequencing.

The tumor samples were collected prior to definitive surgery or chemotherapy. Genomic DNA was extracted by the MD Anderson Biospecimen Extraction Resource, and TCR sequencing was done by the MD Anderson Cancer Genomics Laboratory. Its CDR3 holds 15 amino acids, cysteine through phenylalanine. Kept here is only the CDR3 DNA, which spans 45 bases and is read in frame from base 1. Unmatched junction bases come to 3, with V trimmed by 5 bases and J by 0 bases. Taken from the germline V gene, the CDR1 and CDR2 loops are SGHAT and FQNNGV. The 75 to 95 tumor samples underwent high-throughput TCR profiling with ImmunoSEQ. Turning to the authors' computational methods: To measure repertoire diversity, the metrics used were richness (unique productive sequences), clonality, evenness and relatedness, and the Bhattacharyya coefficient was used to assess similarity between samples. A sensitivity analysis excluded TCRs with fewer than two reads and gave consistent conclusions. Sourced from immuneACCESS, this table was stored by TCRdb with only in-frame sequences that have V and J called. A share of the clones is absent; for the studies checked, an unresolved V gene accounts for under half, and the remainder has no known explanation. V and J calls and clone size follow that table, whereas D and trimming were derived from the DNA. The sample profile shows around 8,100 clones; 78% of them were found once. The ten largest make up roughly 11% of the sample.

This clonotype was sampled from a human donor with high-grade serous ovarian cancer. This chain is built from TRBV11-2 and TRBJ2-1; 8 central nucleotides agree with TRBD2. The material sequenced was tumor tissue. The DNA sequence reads TGTGCCAGCAGCATTACTAGCGGCTCCTACAATGAGCAGTTCTTC. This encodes CASSITSGSYNEQFF.